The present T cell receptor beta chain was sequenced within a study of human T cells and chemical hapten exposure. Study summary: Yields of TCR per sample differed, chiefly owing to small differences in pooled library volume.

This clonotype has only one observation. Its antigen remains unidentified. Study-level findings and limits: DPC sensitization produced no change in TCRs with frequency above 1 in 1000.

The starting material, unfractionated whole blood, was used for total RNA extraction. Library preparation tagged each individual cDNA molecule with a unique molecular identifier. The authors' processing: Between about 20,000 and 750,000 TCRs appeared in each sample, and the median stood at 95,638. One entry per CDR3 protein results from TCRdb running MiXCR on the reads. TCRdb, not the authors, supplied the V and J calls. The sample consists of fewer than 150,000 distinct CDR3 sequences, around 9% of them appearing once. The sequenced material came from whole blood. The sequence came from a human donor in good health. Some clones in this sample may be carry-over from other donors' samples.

Here the CDR3 reads CASSISGTVYEQYF. The CDR3 DNA follows: TGTGCCAGCAGCATATCAGGGACAGTCTACGAGCAGTACTTC. The chain uses TRBV7-9 and TRBJ2-7, with 7 bases matching TRBD1. V lost 5 bases to trimming and J lost 3 bases; unmatched junction nucleotides: 7. CDR1 is SEHNR and CDR2 is FQNEAQ in the germline V gene (reference sequence). The CDR3 spans 14 residues.